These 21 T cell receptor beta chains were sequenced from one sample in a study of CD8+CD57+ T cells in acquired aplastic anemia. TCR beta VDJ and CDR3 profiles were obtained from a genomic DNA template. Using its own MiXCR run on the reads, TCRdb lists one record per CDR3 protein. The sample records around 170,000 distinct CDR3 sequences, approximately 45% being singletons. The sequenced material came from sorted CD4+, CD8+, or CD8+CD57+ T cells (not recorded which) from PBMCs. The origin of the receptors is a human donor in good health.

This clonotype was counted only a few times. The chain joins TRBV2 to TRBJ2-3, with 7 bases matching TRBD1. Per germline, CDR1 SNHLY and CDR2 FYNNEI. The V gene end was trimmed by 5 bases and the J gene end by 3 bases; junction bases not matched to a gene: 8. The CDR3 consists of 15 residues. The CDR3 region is CASSRGQQKTDTQYF. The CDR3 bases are TGTGCCAGCAGTCGGGGACAGCAAAAAACAGATACGCAGTATTTT.

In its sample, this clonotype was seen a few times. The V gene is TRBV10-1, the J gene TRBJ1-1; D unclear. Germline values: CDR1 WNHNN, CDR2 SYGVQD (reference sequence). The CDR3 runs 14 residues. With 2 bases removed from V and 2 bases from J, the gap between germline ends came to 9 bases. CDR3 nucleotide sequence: TGCGCCAGCAGTGAGGATCAGACAAACACTGAAGCTTTCTTT. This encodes CASSEDQTNTEAFF.

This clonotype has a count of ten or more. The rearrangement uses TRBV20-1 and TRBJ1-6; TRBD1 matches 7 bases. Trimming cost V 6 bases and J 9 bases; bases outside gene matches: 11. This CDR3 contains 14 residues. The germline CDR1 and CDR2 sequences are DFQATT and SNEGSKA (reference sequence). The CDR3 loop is CSAILGPGGSPLHF. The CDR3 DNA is TGCAGTGCGATCCTCGGCCCAGGGGGTTCACCCCTCCACTTT.

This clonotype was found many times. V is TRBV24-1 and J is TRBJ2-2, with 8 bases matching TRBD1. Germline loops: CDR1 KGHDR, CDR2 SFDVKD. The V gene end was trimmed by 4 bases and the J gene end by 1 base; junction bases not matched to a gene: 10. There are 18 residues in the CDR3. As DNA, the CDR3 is TGTGCCACCAGTGAAACCGGGACAGGCTGGGGGAACACCGGGGAGCTGTTTTTT. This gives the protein CATSETGTGWGNTGELFF.

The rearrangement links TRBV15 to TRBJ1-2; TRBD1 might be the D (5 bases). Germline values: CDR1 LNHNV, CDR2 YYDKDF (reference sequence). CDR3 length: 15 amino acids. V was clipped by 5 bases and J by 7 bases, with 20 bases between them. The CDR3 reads CATSSRRDFSSGYTF. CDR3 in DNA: TGTGCCACCAGCTCCCGCAGGGATTTTTCGAGTGGCTACACCTTC. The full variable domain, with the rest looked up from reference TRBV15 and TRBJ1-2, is DAMVIQNPRYQVTQFGKPVTLSCSQTLNHNVMYWYQQKSSQAPKLLFHYYDKDFNNEADTPDNFQSRRPNTSFCFLDIRSPGLGDTAMYLCATSSRRDFSSGYTFGSGTRLTVV.

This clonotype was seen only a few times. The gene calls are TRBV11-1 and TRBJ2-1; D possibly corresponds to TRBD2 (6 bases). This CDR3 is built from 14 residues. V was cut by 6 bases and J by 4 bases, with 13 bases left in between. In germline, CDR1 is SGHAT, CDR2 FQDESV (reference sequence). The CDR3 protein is CASSVGDSYNEQFF. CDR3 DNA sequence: TGTGCCAGCAGTGTCGGGGACTCTTACAATGAGCAGTTCTTC.

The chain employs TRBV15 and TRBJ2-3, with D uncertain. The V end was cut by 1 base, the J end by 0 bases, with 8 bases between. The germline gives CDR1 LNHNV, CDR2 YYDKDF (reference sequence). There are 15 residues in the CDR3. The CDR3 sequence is CATSRVSSSTDTQYF. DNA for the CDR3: TGTGCCACCAGCAGAGTGTCATCTAGCACAGATACGCAGTATTTT.

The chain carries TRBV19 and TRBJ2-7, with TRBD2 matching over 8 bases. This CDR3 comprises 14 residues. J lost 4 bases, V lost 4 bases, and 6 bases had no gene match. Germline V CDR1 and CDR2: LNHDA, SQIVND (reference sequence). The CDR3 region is CASSKLAEVYEQYF. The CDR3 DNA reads TGTGCCAGTAGTAAACTAGCGGAAGTGTACGAGCAGTACTTC.

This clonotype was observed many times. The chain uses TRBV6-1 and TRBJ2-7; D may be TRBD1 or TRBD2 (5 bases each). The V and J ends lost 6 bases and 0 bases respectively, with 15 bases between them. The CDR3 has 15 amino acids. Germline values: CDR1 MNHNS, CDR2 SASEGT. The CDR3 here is CASSGTGTHSYEQYF. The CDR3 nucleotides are TGTGCCAGCAGCGGAACCGGGACCCACTCCTACGAGCAGTACTTC.

The CDR3 sequence: CASRTGVVPWEQYF. In DNA, the CDR3 is TGTGCCAGCAGAACAGGGGTAGTACCGTGGGAGCAGTACTTC. The chain uses TRBV6-1 and TRBJ2-7; 7 bases are shared with TRBD1. The V gene's germline CDR1 is MNHNS and CDR2 SASEGT. With V trimmed by 6 bases and J by 7 bases, 12 bases remained unmatched. The CDR3 extends over 14 amino acids.

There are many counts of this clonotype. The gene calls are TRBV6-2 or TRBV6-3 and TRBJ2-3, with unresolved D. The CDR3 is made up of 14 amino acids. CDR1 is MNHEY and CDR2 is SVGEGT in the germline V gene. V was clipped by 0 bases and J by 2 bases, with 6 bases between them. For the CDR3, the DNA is TGTGCCAGCAGTTACTCTTCCCCCACAGATACGCAGTATTTT. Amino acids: CASSYSSPTDTQYF.

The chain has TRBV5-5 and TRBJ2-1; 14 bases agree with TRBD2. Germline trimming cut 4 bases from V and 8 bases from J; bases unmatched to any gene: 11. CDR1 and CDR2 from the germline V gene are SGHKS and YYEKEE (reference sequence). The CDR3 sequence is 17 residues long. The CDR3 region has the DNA TGTGCCAGCAGCGTCGGACTAGCGGGAGGCGGAGTCTATGAGCAGTTCTTC. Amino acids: CASSVGLAGGGVYEQFF.

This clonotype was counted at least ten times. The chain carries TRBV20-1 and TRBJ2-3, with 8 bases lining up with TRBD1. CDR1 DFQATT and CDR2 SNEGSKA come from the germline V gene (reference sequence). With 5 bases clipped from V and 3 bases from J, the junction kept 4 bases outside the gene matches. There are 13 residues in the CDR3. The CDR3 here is CSAFRGLTDTQYF. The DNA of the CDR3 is TGCAGTGCTTTCAGGGGGCTGACAGATACGCAGTATTTT.

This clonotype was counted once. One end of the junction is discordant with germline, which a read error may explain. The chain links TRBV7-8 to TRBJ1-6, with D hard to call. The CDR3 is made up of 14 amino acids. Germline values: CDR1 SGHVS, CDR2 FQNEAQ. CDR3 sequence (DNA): TGTGCCAGTAGCTTTAAAGTGGATAATTCACCCCTCCACTTT. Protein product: CASSFKVDNSPLHF.

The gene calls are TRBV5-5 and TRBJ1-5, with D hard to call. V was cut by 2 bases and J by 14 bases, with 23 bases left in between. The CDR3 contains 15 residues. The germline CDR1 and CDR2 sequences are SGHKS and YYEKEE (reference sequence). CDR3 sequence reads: CASSLGASGRVNEHF. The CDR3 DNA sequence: TGTGCCAGCAGCTTAGGAGCTAGCGGGAGGGTTAATGAGCATTTT.

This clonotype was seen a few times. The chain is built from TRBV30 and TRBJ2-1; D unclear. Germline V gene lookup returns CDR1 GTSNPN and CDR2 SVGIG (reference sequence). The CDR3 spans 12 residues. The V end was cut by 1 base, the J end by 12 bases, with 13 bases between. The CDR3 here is CAWSGTAVGQFF. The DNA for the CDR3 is TGTGCCTGGAGTGGGACGGCCGTCGGGCAGTTCTTC.

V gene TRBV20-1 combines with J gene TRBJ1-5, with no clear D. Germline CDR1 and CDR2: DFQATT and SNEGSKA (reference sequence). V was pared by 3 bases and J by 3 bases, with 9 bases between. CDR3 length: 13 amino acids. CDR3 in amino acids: CSARGGDNQPQHF. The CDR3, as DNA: TGCAGTGCTAGGGGCGGGGACAATCAGCCCCAGCATTTT.

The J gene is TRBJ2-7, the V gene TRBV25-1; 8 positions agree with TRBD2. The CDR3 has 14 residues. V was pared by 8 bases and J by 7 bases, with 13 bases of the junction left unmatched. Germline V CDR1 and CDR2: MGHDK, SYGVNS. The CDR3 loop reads CASVGPGLVREQYF. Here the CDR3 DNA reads TGTGCCAGCGTGGGACCGGGACTAGTGAGGGAGCAGTACTTC.

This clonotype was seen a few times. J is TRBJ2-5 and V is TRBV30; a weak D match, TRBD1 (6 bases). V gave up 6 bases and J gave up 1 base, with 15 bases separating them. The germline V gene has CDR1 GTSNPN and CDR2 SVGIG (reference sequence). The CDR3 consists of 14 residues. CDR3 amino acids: CACPDRETQETQYF. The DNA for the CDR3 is TGTGCCTGCCCGGACAGAGAAACCCAAGAGACCCAGTACTTC. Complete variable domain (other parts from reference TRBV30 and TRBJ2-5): SQTIHQWPATLVQPVGSPLSLECTVEGTSNPNLYWYRQAAGRGLQLLFYSVGIGQISSEVPQNLSASRPQDRQFILSSKKLLLSDSGFYLCACPDRETQETQYFGPGTRLLVL.

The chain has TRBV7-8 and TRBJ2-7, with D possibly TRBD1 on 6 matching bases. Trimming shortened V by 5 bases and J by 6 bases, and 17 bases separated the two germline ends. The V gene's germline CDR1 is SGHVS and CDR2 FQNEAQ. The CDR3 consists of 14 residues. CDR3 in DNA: TGTGCCAGCAGCGGGGGACACTCTATCAGCGAGCAGTACTTC. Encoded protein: CASSGGHSISEQYF.

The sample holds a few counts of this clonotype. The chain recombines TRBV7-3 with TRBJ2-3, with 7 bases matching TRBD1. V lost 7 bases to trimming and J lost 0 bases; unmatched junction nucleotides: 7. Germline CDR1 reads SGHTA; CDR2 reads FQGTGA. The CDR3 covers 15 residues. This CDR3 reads CASIGTAQSTDTQYF. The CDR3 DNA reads TGTGCCAGCATCGGGACAGCACAAAGCACAGATACGCAGTATTTT. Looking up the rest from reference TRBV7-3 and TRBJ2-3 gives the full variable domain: GAGVSQTPSNKVTEKGKYVELRCDPISGHTALYWYRQSLGQGPEFLIYFQGTGAADDSGLPNDRFFAVRPEGSVSTLKIQRTERGDSAVYLCASIGTAQSTDTQYFGPGTRLTVL.